The clone carrying this TCR beta chain has only a few counts. V dropped 1 base and J dropped 6 bases, with 12 bases sitting between them. Germline loops: CDR1 DFQATT, CDR2 SNEGSKA (reference sequence). This CDR3 has 13 amino acids. Amplification targeted TCR beta CDR3 regions from RNA transcripts. First-round RT-PCR of the TCR CDR3 relied on the HTBI primer set. TCRdb analysed the multiplex PCR reads with MiXCR anew, one entry per CDR3 protein. Seen here are about 560,000 distinct CDR3 sequences, approximately 15% observed once, and the top ten hold around 19%. These data come from a study of T cells in Graves' hyperthyroidism and ophthalmopathy. About the research overall: Pretreatment peripheral blood was obtained at initial diagnosis.

This clonotype was sampled from a woman under 30 with Graves' hyperthyroidism. The V and J genes are TRBV20-1 and TRBJ1-1; D remains unclear. The sample consisted of blood. The CDR3, as DNA: TGCAGTGCTAGAGTCACGGGCGCCCCTGAAGCTTTCTTT. Its translation is CSARVTGAPEAFF.